Each of the 5 T cell receptor beta chains below was sequenced from the same sample in a study of post-analysis software for immune sequencing data. Study-level findings and limits: Controls had lower frequencies than patients of roughly five TRBV segments, which included TRBV5-6, TRBV5-1 and TRBV20-1.

Unique molecular identifiers featured in each of the TCR beta cDNA libraries. TCRdb analysed the PCR reads with MiXCR anew, one entry per CDR3 protein. Among hundreds of thousands of distinct CDR3 sequences, about 27% were seen once, and the ten largest hold 0.56%. Which antigens these TCRs recognize remains unknown. The sample comprised blood. These receptors all come from a girl aged 5-17 years with multiple sclerosis.

This clonotype was observed a few times. The V call is TRBV5-5, the J call TRBJ1-2, with D perhaps matching TRBD1 (5 bases). The V end was cut by 6 bases, the J end by 4 bases, with 16 bases between. There are 14 residues in the CDR3. Germline V CDR1 and CDR2: SGHKS, YYEKEE (reference sequence). For the CDR3, the DNA is TGTGCCAGCACCCTGGGATCGGGACTCTATGGCTACACCTTC. Protein: CASTLGSGLYGYTF.

The chain recombines TRBV28 with TRBJ2-7; TRBD2 is a possible D gene (5 bases). V dropped 5 bases and J dropped 2 bases, with 13 bases sitting between them. This CDR3 is 14 amino acids long. In germline, CDR1 is MDHEN, CDR2 SYDVKM. CDR3 sequence reads: CASSPLSGTYEQYF. The CDR3 DNA reads as TGTGCCAGCAGTCCCCTCTCCGGGACCTACGAGCAGTACTTC.

Concerning this clonotype: A read error is possible here, since a much larger clone lies one base away. The J gene is TRBJ2-3, the V gene TRBV2, with no clear D. The CDR3 sequence is 13 residues long. Germline assignment: CDR1 SNHLY and CDR2 FYNNEI. V lost 6 bases, J lost 1 base, and 8 bases lay in between. DNA of the CDR3: TGTGCCAGCAGCATTCGGGGCACAGATACGCAGTATTTT. Protein sequence: CASSIRGTDTQYF.

This clonotype showed up just a few times. V is TRBV10-3 and J is TRBJ2-5, with D perhaps given as TRBD1 or TRBD2 (6 bases each). This CDR3 spans 14 amino acids. Germline values: CDR1 ENHRY, CDR2 SYGVKD. V was shortened by 6 bases and J by 3 bases, with 14 bases between the two germline ends. Here the CDR3 reads CAIRGASAEETQYF. The CDR3 DNA reads TGTGCCATCAGGGGGGCTAGCGCAGAAGAGACCCAGTACTTC.

This clonotype was recorded a few times. This chain links TRBV20-1 with TRBJ2-1; 10 positions match TRBD1. Germline V gene data show CDR1 as DFQATT and CDR2 as SNEGSKA (reference sequence). V lost 5 bases and J lost 8; bases outside the gene matches: 12. This CDR3 has 15 amino acids. The CDR3 spells CSAPAGTGVSDEQFF. In DNA, the CDR3 is TGCAGTGCTCCCGCCGGGACAGGGGTCAGCGATGAGCAGTTCTTC.